Reported below is one T cell receptor beta chain. The source of the sample is a study of CD8 T cells in Susac syndrome. CDR3 length: 15 residues. V lost 2 bases and J lost 2; bases outside the gene matches: 6. The germline CDR1 and CDR2 sequences are SGHVS and FNYEAQ. An input of roughly 0.5 to 1 ug of RNA was subjected to reverse transcription using random hexamers. The immunoSEQ assay covered 54 Vbeta and 13 Jbeta segments for CDR3. TCRdb reanalysed the immunoSEQ multiplex PCR reads using MiXCR and keeps one entry per CDR3 protein. The sample consists of approximately 220,000 distinct CDR3 sequences, about 94% of them appearing once.

This clonotype was obtained from a human donor with multiple sclerosis. The sequenced material came from CD8+ T cells from PBMCs. The chain carries TRBV7-6 and TRBJ2-7; 7 nucleotides match TRBD1. CDR3 DNA sequence: TGTGCCAGCAGCTTAAAAGGACAGGATCCCTACGAGCAGTACTTC. Amino acid sequence: CASSLKGQDPYEQYF.